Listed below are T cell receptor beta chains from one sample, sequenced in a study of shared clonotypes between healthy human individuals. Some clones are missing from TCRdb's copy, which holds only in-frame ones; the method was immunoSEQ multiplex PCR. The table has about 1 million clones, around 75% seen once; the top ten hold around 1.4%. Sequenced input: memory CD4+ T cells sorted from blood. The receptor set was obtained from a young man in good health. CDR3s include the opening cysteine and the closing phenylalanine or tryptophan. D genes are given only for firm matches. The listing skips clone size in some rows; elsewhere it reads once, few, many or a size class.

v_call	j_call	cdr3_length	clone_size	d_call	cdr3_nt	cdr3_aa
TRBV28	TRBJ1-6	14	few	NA	TGTGCCAGCCGAACAGGTGAATATAATTCACCCCTCCACTTT	CASRTGEYNSPLHF
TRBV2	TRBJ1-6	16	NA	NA	TGTGCCAGCAGTGAAGCTGTGACAGCCTACAATTCACCCCTCCACTTT	CASSEAVTAYNSPLHF
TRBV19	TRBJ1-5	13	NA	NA	TGTGCCAGTAGTATAGGGGGCAATCAGCCCCAGCATTTT	CASSIGGNQPQHF
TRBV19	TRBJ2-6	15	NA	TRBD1	TGTGCCAGTAGCGACAGGGGGCCTGGGGCCAACGTCCTGACTTTC	CASSDRGPGANVLTF
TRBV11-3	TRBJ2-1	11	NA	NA	TGTGCCAGCAGCCAAGACAGCGAGCAGTTCTTC	CASSQDSEQFF
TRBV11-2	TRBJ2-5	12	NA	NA	TGTGCCAGCAGCTTAACGTCGGAGACCCAGTACTTC	CASSLTSETQYF
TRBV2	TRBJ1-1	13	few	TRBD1	TGTGCCAGCAGCCGGACAGGGAACACTGAAGCTTTCTTT	CASSRTGNTEAFF
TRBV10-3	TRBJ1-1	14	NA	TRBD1	TGTGCCATCCGGGACAGGCAAGGTGGAGTTAAAGCTTTCTTT	CAIRDRQGGVKAFF
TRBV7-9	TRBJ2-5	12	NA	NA	TGTGCCGGACACCGGGACGGGGAGACCCAGTACTTC	CAGHRDGETQYF
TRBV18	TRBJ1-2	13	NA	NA	TGTGCCAGCTCACCATCGATTAACTATGGCTACACCTTC	CASSPSINYGYTF
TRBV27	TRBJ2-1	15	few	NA	TGTGCCAGCAGAATCCCGGGACGCAGGGACAATGAGCAGTTCTTC	CASRIPGRRDNEQFF
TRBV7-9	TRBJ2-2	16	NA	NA	TGTGCCAGCAGTACTCCTAGTGCTGAGGGGACCGGGGAGCTGTTTTTT	CASSTPSAEGTGELFF
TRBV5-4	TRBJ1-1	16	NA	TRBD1	TGTGCCAGCAGCTTGGGCAGGGGGTTTATGAACACTGAAGCTTTCTTT	CASSLGRGFMNTEAFF
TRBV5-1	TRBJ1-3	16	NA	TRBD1	TGCGCCAGCAGCTCCTCCGGGACAGGGACTGGAAACACCATATATTTT	CASSSSGTGTGNTIYF
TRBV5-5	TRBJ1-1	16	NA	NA	TGTGCCAGCAGCAACTCCGGGACCTACCTGAACACTGAAGCTTTCTTT	CASSNSGTYLNTEAFF
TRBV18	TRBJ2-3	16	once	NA	TGTGCCAGCTCACCATCGGACAGCATTAGCACAGATACGCAGTATTTT	CASSPSDSISTDTQYF
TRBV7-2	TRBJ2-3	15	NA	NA	TGTGCCAGCAGCTTAGTTTCAGGGAAGGCGGATACGCAGTATTTT	CASSLVSGKADTQYF
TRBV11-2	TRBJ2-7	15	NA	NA	TGTGCCAGCAGCTTAGATACGCTTAAGGTATACGAGCAGTACTTC	CASSLDTLKVYEQYF
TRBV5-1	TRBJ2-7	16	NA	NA	TGCGCCAGCAGCTTGGATCCGGGATCGGGTTCTCGGGAGCAGTACTTC	CASSLDPGSGSREQYF
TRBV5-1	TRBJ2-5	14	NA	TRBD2	TGCGCCAGCGGCGGGACTAGCGGACAAGAGACCCAGTACTTC	CASGGTSGQETQYF
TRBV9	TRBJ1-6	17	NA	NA	TGTGCCAGCAGCGTAGGTAGGGGGGGGAGTTCCACTTCACCCCTCCACTTT	CASSVGRGGSSTSPLHF
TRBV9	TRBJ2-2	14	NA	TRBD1	TGTGCCAGCAGCGGCCGGACAGGGCCCGGGGAGCTGTTTTTT	CASSGRTGPGELFF
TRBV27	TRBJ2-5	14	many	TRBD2	TGTGCCAGCAGGACTAGCGGGGGGCGGAAGACCCAGTACTTC	CASRTSGGRKTQYF
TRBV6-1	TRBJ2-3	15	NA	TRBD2	TGTGCCAGCACGAGGTTGGCGGGGGGCAGAGATACGCAGTATTTT	CASTRLAGGRDTQYF
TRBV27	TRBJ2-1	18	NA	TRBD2	TGTGCCAGCAGTACTCCGGGACTAGCGGGAGTCCGCCACAATGAGCAGTTCTTC	CASSTPGLAGVRHNEQFF
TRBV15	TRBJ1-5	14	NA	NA	TGTGCCACCTCCAAGGAGGGGCACAATCAGCCCCAGCATTTT	CATSKEGHNQPQHF
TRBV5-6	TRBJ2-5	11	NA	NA	TGTGCCAGCAGCTTGTTTGAGACCCAGTACTTC	CASSLFETQYF
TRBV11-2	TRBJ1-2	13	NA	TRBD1	TGTGCCAGCAGCCGCCAGGGACAGGTTGGCTACACCTTC	CASSRQGQVGYTF
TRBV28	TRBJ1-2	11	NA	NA	TGTGCCAGCGGATTGGACTATGGCTACACCTTC	CASGLDYGYTF
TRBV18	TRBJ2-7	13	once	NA	TGTGCCAGCTCACCCGGGGGTGGTCGCGAGCAGTACTTC	CASSPGGGREQYF
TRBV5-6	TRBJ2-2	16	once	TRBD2	TGTGCCAGCAGCTTGAGGCTAGCGGCGAACACCGGGGAGCTGTTTTTT	CASSLRLAANTGELFF
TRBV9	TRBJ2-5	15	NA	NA	TGTGCCAGCAGCGTAGGGGCTCGGGAGTGGGAGACCCAGTACTTC	CASSVGAREWETQYF
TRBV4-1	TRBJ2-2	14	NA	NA	TGCGCCAGCAGCCGACAAGGGGGGTCCGGGGAGCTGTTTTTT	CASSRQGGSGELFF
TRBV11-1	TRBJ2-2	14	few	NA	TGTGCCAGCAGGATGCCAACGGACACCGGGGAGCTGTTTTTT	CASRMPTDTGELFF
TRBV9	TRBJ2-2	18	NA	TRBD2	TGTGCCAGCACCGACAGAGCAAATAGCGGGGCGAACACCGGGGAGCTGTTTTTT	CASTDRANSGANTGELFF
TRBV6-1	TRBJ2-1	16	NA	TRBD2	TGTGCCAGCAGTGACCTAGCGGGGGCAAACTACAATGAGCAGTTCTTC	CASSDLAGANYNEQFF
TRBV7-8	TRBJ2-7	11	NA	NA	TGTGCCAGCAGCGACACAGTTCAGCTCACCTTC	CASSDTVQLTF
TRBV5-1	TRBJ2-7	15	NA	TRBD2	TGCGCCAGCAGCTTGGGTGGCGGGAGGAGCTACGAGCAGTACTTC	CASSLGGGRSYEQYF
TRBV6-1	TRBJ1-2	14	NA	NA	TGTGCCAGCAGTGAAGCAGGACAGATCCTTGGCTACACCTTC	CASSEAGQILGYTF
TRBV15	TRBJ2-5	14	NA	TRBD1	TGTGCCACCAGCAGACCCGACAGGGCTGAGACCCAGTACTTC	CATSRPDRAETQYF
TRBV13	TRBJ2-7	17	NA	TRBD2	TGTGCCAGCAGAGCTACCCTTCGGACTAGCGACCCCTACGAGCAGTACTTC	CASRATLRTSDPYEQYF
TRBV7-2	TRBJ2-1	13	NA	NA	TGTGCCAGCAGCCGGGGGGTGGACAGGGAGCAGTTCTTC	CASSRGVDREQFF
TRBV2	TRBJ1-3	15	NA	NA	TGTGCCAGCAGGGTCGACGGGGTCTCTGGAAACACCATATATTTT	CASRVDGVSGNTIYF
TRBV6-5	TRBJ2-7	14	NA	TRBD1	TGTGCCAGCAGTTTGGACAGGGATCGGCGCGAGCAGTACTTC	CASSLDRDRREQYF
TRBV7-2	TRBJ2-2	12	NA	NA	TGTGCCAGCAGCCGCCGAGCCGGGGAGCTGTTTTTT	CASSRRAGELFF
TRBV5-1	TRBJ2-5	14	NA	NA	TGCGCCAGCAGCTCGGGACGGGGTCAAGAGACCCAGTACTTC	CASSSGRGQETQYF
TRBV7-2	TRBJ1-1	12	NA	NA	TGTGCCACTCAGGCCCGGGGCACTGAAGCTTTCTTT	CATQARGTEAFF
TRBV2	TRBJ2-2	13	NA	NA	TGTGCCAGCTCGGTGGGGGTCACCGGGGAGCTGTTTTTT	CASSVGVTGELFF
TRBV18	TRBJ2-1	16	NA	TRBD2	TGTGCCAGCTCAATGGGACTAGCGGGAGACCTGGATGAGCAGTTCTTC	CASSMGLAGDLDEQFF
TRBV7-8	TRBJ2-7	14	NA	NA	TGTGCCAGCAGCTTAGGGGAGGTCTCCTACGAGCAGTACTTC	CASSLGEVSYEQYF
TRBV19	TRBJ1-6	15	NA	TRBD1	TGTGCCAGTAAAGAGGAGGACAGGCGTAATTCACCCCTCCACTTT	CASKEEDRRNSPLHF
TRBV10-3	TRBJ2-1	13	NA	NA	TGTGCCATTGCGGGTTCACAGGTCGATGAGCAGTTCTTC	CAIAGSQVDEQFF
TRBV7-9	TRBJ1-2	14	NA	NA	TGTGCCAGCAGCCCCGGGGGAGGGAACTATGGCTACACCTTC	CASSPGGGNYGYTF
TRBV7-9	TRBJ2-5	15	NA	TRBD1	TGTGCCAGCAGCCGACTACAGGGGTTCGCGGAGACCCAGTACTTC	CASSRLQGFAETQYF
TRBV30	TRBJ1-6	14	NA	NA	TGTGCCTGGAGTGCCTTCCCCCTTAATTCACCCCTCCACTTT	CAWSAFPLNSPLHF
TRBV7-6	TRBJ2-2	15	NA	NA	TGTGCCAGCAGCTTGGACCGGGAAAACACCGGGGAGCTGTTTTTT	CASSLDRENTGELFF
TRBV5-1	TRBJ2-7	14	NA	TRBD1	TGCGCCAGCAGCTCCGGACAGGGGACCTACGAGCAGTACTTC	CASSSGQGTYEQYF
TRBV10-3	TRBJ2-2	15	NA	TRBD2	TGTGCCATCAGTGAAAAAGCGGGAGTCATCGGGGAGCTGTTTTTT	CAISEKAGVIGELFF
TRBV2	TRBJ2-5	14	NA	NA	TGTGCCAGCAGTGATGGACCCGTCCCAAAGACCCAGTACTTC	CASSDGPVPKTQYF